The 14 T cell receptor beta chains reported below all come from one sample, sequenced in a study of OX40 agonist ivuxolimab in advanced cancers. Measured with immunoSEQ multiplex PCR; TCRdb has only the in-frame clones, and not every one. This table has fewer than 70,000 clones, approximately 81% appearing once. Here the sequenced sample was CD4+ or CD8+ T cells sorted from blood, taken in a trial of the OX40 agonist ivuxolimab. Every receptor here comes from an adult with an advanced solid tumor such as melanoma, head and neck, liver or kidney cancer.

The table lists this clone with a few counts. The V gene is TRBV5-1, the J gene TRBJ1-2; D not resolved. Germline loops: CDR1 SGHRS, CDR2 YFSETQ. The CDR3 consists of 14 residues. V was cut by 0 bases and J by 0 bases, with 6 bases left in between. For the CDR3, the DNA is TGCGCCAGCAGCTTGGAAACACCTAACTATGGCTACACCTTC. As protein: CASSLETPNYGYTF.

The V call is TRBV25-1, the J call TRBJ2-4, with D possibly TRBD1 on 6 matching bases. The CDR3 is 17 residues long. Germline V gene lookup returns CDR1 MGHDK and CDR2 SYGVNS. Trimming took off 6 bases at V and 4 bases at J, with 22 bases between the two ends. DNA of the CDR3: TGTGCCAGCAGCTTCTCCCCGGGACAACATAAGAAAAACATTCAGTACTTC. It is translated as CASSFSPGQHKKNIQYF.

This CDR3 is CASSLSLTVTINYGYTF. The CDR3 bases are TGTGCCAGCAGTTTATCCCTGACAGTGACGATTAACTATGGCTACACCTTC. This chain joins TRBV28 and TRBJ1-2; tentative D call: TRBD1 (5 bases). V dropped 1 base and J dropped 1 base, with 16 bases sitting between them. Germline CDR1 is MDHEN and CDR2 is SYDVKM. This CDR3 contains 17 residues.

The CDR3, as DNA: TGTGCCAGCACCAGAAAACAGGGGGCTCAGGGCTACACCTTC. Protein: CASTRKQGAQGYTF. V gene TRBV9 combines with J gene TRBJ1-2, with TRBD1 identical over 9 bases. The length of the CDR3 is 14 residues. With V trimmed by 6 bases and J by 8 bases, 11 bases remained unmatched. Germline CDR1 SGDLS, CDR2 YYNGEE.

The J gene is TRBJ1-1, the V gene TRBV5-1, with 9 bases identical to TRBD1. This CDR3 region has 16 residues. Per germline, CDR1 SGHRS and CDR2 YFSETQ. Trimming took 0 bases from V and 1 from J; bases not matched to a gene: 4. CDR3 sequence: CASSLVSGQGNTEAFF. The CDR3 DNA reads as TGCGCCAGCAGCTTGGTTTCGGGACAGGGGAACACTGAAGCTTTCTTT.

The rearrangement uses TRBV5-1 and TRBJ1-1; 7 bases map to TRBD1. CDR3 size: 15 residues. Germline V gene sequence: CDR1 SGHRS, CDR2 YFSETQ. J was trimmed by 1 base and V by 3 bases; bases with no gene match: 6. The CDR3 DNA sequence: TGCGCCAGCAGCTCGTTGGGACAGCGGAACACTGAAGCTTTCTTT. It specifies CASSSLGQRNTEAFF. Complete variable domain (other parts from reference TRBV5-1 and TRBJ1-1): KAGVTQTPRYLIKTRGQQVTLSCSPISGHRSVSWYQQTPGQGLQFLFEYFSETQRNKGNFPGRFSGRQFSNSRSEMNVSTLELGDSALYLCASSSLGQRNTEAFFGQGTRLTVV.

The V gene is TRBV2, the J gene TRBJ1-2, with D maybe TRBD1 (5 bases). The CDR3 is 13 residues long. Germline lookup yields CDR1 SNHLY and CDR2 FYNNEI. The V end lost 8 bases, the J end lost 4 bases, and 14 bases lay between the germline ends. The CDR3: CASATTGGYGYTF. The CDR3 DNA follows: TGTGCCAGCGCGACGACGGGGGGCTATGGCTACACCTTC.

J is TRBJ2-5 and V is TRBV7-3, with D tentatively TRBD1 (6 bases). V shed 3 bases and J shed 9 bases, with 20 bases lying between them. The CDR3 sequence is 15 residues long. Germline CDR1 and CDR2: SGHTA and FQGTGA. The CDR3 loop reads CASSFRGIQQGPQYF. The DNA for the CDR3 is TGTGCCAGCAGCTTCAGGGGCATCCAGCAAGGGCCCCAGTACTTC.

The chain has TRBV7-2 and TRBJ1-3, with 7 bases fitting TRBD1. Trimming took 3 bases from V and 0 from J; bases not matched to a gene: 5. Germline V gene sequence: CDR1 SGHTA, CDR2 FQGNSA. The CDR3 has 16 residues. Here the CDR3 reads CASSFTGTDSGNTIYF. The CDR3 region has the DNA TGTGCCAGCAGCTTTACGGGGACAGACTCTGGAAACACCATATATTTT.

The CDR3 DNA follows: TGTGCCAGCAGCTTAACCAGGGAAGAGACCCAGTACTTC. It specifies CASSLTREETQYF. This chain links TRBV7-2 with TRBJ2-5; the D gene is possibly TRBD1 (5 bases). Trimming stripped 2 bases from V and 3 bases from J, with 7 bases between. CDR3 length: 13 residues. CDR1 and CDR2 from the germline V gene are SGHTA and FQGNSA.

The V gene is TRBV7-9, the J gene TRBJ2-2; 7 bases fit TRBD1. Germline V lookup: CDR1 SEHNR, CDR2 FQNEAQ (reference sequence). The CDR3 covers 17 residues. V gave up 6 bases and J gave up 3 bases; unmatched junction bases: 13. The CDR3 region has the DNA TGTGCCAGCAGGGGGAATTCGAGACAGGGAGACACCGGGGAGCTGTTTTTT. Protein product: CASRGNSRQGDTGELFF.

The DNA of the CDR3 is TGCGCCAGCAGGGGGGACAGCTTTAATGAAAAACTGTTTTTT. This codes for CASRGDSFNEKLFF. The chain joins TRBV5-1 to TRBJ1-4, with 7 bases matching TRBD1. The V segment lost 5 bases and the J segment 4 bases; nucleotides outside the gene matches: 5. The germline V gene has CDR1 SGHRS and CDR2 YFSETQ. The CDR3 sequence is 14 residues long.

The chain has TRBV6-6 and TRBJ2-1; 8 bases are a match to TRBD2. Looked up from germline, CDR1 is MNHNY and CDR2 is SVGAGI (reference sequence). V was pared by 8 bases and J by 5 bases, with 14 bases of the junction left unmatched. This CDR3 region has 16 residues. This chain's CDR3 is CASGGFTGTSDNEQFF. The CDR3 DNA follows: TGTGCCAGCGGGGGCTTTACCGGGACTAGTGACAATGAGCAGTTCTTC.

The chain carries TRBV7-9 and TRBJ1-1, with TRBD1 matching 7 bases. The V gene end was trimmed by 3 bases and the J gene end by 4 bases; junction bases not matched to a gene: 8. The CDR3 covers 15 residues. CDR1 is SEHNR, CDR2 FQNEAQ, per germline (reference sequence). The CDR3 protein is CASSLEGARGTEAFF. The CDR3 DNA reads as TGTGCCAGCAGCTTGGAGGGGGCTCGGGGCACTGAAGCTTTCTTT.